The clone carrying this T cell receptor beta chain appeared a single time. These data belong to a study of blood T cell repertoires in COVID-19. Looking at the study overall: T cells, B-cell-depleted T cells, or PBMCs provided the cDNA or gDNA that served as material.

Participants had their cohort set by participant-reported clinical history. In Cohort 3, a recovered donor had either two negative PCRs, clearance, or symptom resolution. Trimming left V 3 bases short and J 0 bases short, with 13 bases between. The CDR3 sequence is 16 residues long. Germline CDR1 and CDR2: MDHEN and SYDVKM. Per the original data handling: It was from reference gene primer amplification that nucleated cell counts were estimated. Sequencing was performed with immunoSEQ multiplex PCR; in TCRdb, only in-frame clones are kept and a portion is missing. V and J calls and clone size are those listed in that table; D and trimming were worked out from the DNA. This table has around 300,000 clones, 89% appearing once.

The chain joins TRBV28 to TRBJ2-3; D is uncertain. The source of this sequence is a woman in her twenties or thirties who had recovered from COVID-19. The material sequenced was PBMCs or T cells enriched from blood (not recorded which). Here the CDR3 DNA reads TGTGCCAGCAGTTTTTTTTCGGAGCCGAGCACAGATACGCAGTATTTT. It is translated as CASSFFSEPSTDTQYF.